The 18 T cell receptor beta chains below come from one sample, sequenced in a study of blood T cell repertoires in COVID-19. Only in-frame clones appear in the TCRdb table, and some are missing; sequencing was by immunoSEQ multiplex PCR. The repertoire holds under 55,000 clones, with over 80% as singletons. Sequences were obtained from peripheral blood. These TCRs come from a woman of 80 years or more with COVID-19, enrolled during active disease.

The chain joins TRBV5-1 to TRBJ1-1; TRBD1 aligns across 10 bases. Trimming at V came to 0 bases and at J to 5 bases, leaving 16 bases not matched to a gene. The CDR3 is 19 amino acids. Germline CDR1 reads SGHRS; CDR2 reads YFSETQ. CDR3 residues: CASSLVGTGARSGGTEAFF. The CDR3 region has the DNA TGCGCCAGCAGCTTGGTTGGGACAGGGGCACGTTCTGGGGGTACTGAAGCTTTCTTT.

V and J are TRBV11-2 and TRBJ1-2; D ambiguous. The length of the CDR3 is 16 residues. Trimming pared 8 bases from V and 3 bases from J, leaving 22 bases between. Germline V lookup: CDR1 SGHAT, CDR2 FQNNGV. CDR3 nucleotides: TGTGCCAGCTCCCCTCGTGGGCTGGGGAGTGACTATGGCTACACCTTC. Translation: CASSPRGLGSDYGYTF.

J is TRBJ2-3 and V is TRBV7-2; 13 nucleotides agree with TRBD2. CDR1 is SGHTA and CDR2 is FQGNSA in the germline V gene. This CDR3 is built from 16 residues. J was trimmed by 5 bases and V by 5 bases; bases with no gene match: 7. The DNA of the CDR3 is TGTGCCAGCAGCACCGGACTAGCGGGAGTTCAAGATACGCAGTATTTT. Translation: CASSTGLAGVQDTQYF.

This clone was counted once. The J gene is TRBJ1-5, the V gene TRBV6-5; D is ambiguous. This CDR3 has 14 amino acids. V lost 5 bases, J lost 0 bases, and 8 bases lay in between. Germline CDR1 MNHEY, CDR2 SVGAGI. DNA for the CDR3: TGTGCCAGCAGTCGCGTGTATAGCAATCAGCCCCAGCATTTT. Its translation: CASSRVYSNQPQHF.

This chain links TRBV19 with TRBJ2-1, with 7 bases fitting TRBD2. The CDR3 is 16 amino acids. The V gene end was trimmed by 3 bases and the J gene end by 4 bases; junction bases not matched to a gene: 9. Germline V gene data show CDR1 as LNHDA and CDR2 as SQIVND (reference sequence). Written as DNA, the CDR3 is TGTGCCAGTAGTATGGGAGGGAGGGGAATTTACAATGAGCAGTTCTTC. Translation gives CASSMGGRGIYNEQFF.

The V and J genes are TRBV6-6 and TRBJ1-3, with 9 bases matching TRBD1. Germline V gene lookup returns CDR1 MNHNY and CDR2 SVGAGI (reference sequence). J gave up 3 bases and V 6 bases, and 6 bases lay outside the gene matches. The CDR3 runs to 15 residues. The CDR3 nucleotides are TGTGCCAGCAGGCGGGACAGGGCTGGTGGAAACACCATATATTTT. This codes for CASRRDRAGGNTIYF.

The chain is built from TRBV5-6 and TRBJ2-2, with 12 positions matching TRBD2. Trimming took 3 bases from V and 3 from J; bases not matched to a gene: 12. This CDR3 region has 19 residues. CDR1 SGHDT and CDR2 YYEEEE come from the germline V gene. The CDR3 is CASSSFLAGGSLDTGELFF. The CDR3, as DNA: TGTGCCAGCAGCTCGTTCCTAGCGGGAGGGAGCCTAGACACCGGGGAGCTGTTTTTT.

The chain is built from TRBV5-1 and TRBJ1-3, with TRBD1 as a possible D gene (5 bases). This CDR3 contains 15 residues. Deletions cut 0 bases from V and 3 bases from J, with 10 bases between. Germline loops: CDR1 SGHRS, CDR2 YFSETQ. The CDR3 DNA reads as TGCGCCAGCAGCTTGGCCTCGGGGGTTGGAAACACCATATATTTT. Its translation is CASSLASGVGNTIYF.

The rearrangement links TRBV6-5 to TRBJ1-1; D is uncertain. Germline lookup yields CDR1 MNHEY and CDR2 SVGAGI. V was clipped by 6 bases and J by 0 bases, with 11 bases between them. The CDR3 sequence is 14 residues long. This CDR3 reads CASRRGPMNTEAFF. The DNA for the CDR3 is TGTGCCAGCAGGCGGGGTCCTATGAACACTGAAGCTTTCTTT.

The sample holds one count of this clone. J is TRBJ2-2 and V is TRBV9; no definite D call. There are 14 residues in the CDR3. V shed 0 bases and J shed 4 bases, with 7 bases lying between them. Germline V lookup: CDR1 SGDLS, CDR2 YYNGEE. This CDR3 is CASSVGRLTGELFF. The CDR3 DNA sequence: TGTGCCAGCAGCGTAGGGCGACTCACCGGGGAGCTGTTTTTT.

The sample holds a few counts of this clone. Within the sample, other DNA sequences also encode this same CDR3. This chain's CDR3 is CASSPDRGNTEAFF. CDR3 sequence (DNA): TGTGCCAGCTCACCGGACAGGGGGAACACTGAAGCTTTCTTT. The chain is built from TRBV18 and TRBJ1-1, with TRBD1 matching 9 bases. The V gene end was trimmed by 3 bases and the J gene end by 1 base; junction bases not matched to a gene: 0. Germline values: CDR1 KGHSH, CDR2 LQKENI. The CDR3 is 14 amino acids.

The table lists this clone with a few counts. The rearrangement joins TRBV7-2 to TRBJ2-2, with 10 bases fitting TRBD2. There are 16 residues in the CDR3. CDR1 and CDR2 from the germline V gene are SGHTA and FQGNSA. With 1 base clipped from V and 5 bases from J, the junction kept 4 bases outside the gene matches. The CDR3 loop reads CASSLVASGRTGELFF. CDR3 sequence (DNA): TGTGCCAGCAGCTTAGTGGCTAGCGGGAGAACCGGGGAGCTGTTTTTT.

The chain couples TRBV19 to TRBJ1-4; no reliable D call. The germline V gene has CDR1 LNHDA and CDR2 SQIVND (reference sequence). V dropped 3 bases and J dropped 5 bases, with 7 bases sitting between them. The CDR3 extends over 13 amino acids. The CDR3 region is CASSILGNEKLFF. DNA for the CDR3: TGTGCCAGTAGTATTTTGGGCAATGAAAAACTGTTTTTT. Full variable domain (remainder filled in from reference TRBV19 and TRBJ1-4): DGGITQSPKYLFRKEGQNVTLSCEQNLNHDAMYWYRQDPGQGLRLIYYSQIVNDFQKGDIAEGYSVSREKKESFPLTVTSAQKNPTAFYLCASSILGNEKLFFGSGTQLSVL.

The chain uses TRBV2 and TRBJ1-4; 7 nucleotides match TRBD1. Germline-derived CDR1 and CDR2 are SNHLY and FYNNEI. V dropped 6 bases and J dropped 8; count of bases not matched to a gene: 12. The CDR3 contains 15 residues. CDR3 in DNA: TGTGCCAGCAGACGGGCCGGGACAGCAAAGGAAAAACTGTTTTTT. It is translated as CASRRAGTAKEKLFF.

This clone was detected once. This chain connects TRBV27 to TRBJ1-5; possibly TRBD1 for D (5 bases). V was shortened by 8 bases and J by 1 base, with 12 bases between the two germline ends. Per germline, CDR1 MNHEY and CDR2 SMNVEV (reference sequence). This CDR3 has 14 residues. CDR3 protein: CASGPPGSNQPQHF. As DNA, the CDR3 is TGTGCCAGCGGGCCTCCAGGGAGCAATCAGCCCCAGCATTTT.

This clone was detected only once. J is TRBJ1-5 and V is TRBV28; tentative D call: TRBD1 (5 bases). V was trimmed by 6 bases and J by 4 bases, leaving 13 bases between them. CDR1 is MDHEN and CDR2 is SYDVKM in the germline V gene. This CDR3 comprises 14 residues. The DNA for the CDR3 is TGTGCCAGCAGACGACTCTCAGGGAATCAGCCCCAGCATTTT. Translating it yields CASRRLSGNQPQHF.

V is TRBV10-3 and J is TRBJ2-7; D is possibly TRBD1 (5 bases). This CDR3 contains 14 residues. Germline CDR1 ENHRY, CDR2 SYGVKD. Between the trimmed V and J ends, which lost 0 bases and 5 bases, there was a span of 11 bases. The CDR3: CAISESFAGNEQYF. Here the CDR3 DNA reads TGTGCCATCAGTGAGTCTTTTGCAGGGAACGAGCAGTACTTC.

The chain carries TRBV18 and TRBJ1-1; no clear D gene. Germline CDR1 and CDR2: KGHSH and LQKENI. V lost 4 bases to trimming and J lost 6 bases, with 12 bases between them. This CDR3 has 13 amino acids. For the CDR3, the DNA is TGTGCCAGCTCACGAAAAGTGGAGCCTGAAGCTTTCTTT. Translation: CASSRKVEPEAFF. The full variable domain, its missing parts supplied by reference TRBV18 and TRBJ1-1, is NAGVMQNPRHLVRRRGQEARLRCSPMKGHSHVYWYRQLPEEGLKFMVYLQKENIIDESGMPKERFSAEFPKEGPSILRIQQVVRGDSAAYFCASSRKVEPEAFFGQGTRLTVV.